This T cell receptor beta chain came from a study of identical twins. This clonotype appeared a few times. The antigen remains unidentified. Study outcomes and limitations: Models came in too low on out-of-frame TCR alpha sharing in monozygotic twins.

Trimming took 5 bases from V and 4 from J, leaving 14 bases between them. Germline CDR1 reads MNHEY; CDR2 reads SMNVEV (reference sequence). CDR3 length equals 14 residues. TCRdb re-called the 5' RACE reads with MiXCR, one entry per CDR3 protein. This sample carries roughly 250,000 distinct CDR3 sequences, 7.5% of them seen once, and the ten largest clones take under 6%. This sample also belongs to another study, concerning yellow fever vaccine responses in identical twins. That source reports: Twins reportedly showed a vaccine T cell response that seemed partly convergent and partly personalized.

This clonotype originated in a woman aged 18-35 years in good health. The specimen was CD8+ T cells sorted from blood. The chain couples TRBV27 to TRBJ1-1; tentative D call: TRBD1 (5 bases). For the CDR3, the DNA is TGTGCCAGCAGTATACAGGTGGGGGGCACTGAAGCTTTCTTT. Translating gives CASSIQVGGTEAFF.